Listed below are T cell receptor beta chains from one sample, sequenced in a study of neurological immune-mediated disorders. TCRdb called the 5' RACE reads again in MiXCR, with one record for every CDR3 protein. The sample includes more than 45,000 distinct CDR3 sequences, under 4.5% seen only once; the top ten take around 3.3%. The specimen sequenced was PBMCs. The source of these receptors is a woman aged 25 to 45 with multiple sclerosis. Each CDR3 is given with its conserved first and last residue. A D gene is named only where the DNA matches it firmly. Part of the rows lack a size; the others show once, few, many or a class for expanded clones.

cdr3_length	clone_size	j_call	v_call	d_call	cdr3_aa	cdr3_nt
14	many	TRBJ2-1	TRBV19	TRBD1	CASSDRGSYNEQFF	TGTGCCAGTAGTGACAGGGGGTCCTACAATGAGCAGTTCTTC
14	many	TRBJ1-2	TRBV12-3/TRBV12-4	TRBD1	CASSLSGGNYGYTF	TGTGCCAGCAGTTTATCAGGGGGGAATTATGGCTACACCTTC
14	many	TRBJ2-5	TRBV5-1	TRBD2	CASSLRAGNETQYF	TGCGCCAGCAGTCTTAGAGCGGGGAACGAGACCCAGTACTTC
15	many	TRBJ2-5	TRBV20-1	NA	CSARAQSGAGVAQYF	TGCAGTGCTAGAGCCCAATCGGGGGCGGGAGTGGCCCAGTACTTC
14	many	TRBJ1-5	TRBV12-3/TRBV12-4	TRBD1	CASLKGQGNQPQNF	TGTGCCAGCCTCAAGGGACAGGGGAATCAGCCCCAGAATTTT
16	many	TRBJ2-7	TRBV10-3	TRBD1	CAISPVGDRGSYEQYF	TGTGCCATCAGTCCCGTCGGGGACAGGGGCTCCTACGAGCAGTACTTC
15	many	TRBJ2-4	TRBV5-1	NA	CASSLGGSTPKIQYF	TGCGCCAGCAGCTTGGGAGGTTCTACCCCAAAAATTCAGTACTTC
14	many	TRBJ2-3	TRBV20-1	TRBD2	CSARLAVSTDTQYF	TGCAGTGCTAGGCTAGCGGTGAGCACAGATACGCAGTATTTT
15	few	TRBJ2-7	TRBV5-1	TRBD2	CASSLVAGGPREQYF	TGCGCCAGCAGCTTGGTAGCGGGAGGGCCAAGAGAGCAGTACTTC
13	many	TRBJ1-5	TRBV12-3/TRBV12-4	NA	CASSGREDQPQHF	TGTGCCAGCTCGGGCAGGGAGGATCAGCCCCAGCATTTT
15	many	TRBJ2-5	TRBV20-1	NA	CSASASPGGQETQYF	TGCAGTGCTAGCGCCTCCCCAGGGGGGCAAGAGACCCAGTACTTC
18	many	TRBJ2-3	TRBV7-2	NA	CASSSFGARESSADTQYF	TGTGCCAGCAGCTCTTTTGGCGCCAGGGAGTCAAGCGCAGATACGCAGTATTTT
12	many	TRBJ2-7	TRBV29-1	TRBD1	CSVARGQDEQYF	TGCAGCGTTGCCAGGGGGCAGGACGAGCAGTACTTC
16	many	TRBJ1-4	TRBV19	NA	CASSTNGHPWGEKLFF	TGTGCCAGTAGTACCAACGGACACCCATGGGGTGAAAAACTGTTTTTT
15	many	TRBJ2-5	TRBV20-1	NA	CSARGGHLGIETQYF	TGCAGTGCTAGAGGGGGACACCTAGGGATAGAGACCCAGTACTTC
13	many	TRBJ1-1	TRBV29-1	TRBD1	CSVHPSGGTEAFF	TGCAGCGTCCACCCTTCAGGGGGGACTGAAGCTTTCTTT
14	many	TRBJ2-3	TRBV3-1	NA	CASSPGHSTDTQYF	TGTGCCAGCAGCCCGGGCCATAGCACAGATACGCAGTATTTT
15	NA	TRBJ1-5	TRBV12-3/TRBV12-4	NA	CASSLNRAGNQPQNF	TGTGCCAGCAGTTTAAACAGGGCAGGCAATCAGCCCCAGAATTTT
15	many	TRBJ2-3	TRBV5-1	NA	CASSLGGVNTDTQYF	TGCGCCAGCAGCTTGGGCGGGGTAAACACAGATACGCAGTATTTT
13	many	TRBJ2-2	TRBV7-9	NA	CASSLPYAGELFF	TGTGCCAGCAGCTTACCGTATGCCGGGGAGCTGTTTTTT
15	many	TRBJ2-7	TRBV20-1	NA	CSALRWGRVTYEQYF	TGCAGTGCTCTAAGGTGGGGCAGGGTTACCTACGAGCAGTACTTC
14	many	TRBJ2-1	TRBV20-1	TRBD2	CSARGSGEVDEQFF	TGCAGTGCTAGGGGTAGCGGGGAGGTAGATGAGCAGTTCTTC
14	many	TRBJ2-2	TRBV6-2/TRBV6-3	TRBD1	CASSSGQAPGELFF	TGTGCCAGCAGTTCCGGACAGGCCCCCGGGGAGCTGTTTTTT
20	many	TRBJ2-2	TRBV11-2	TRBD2	CASSLYRLAGGINTPGELFF	TGTGCCAGCAGCCTCTACCGACTAGCGGGGGGCATTAACACTCCCGGGGAGCTGTTTTTT
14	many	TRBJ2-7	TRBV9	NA	CASSGGRKAHEQYF	TGTGCCAGCAGCGGGGGACGAAAGGCCCACGAGCAGTACTTC
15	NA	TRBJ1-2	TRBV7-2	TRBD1	CASSLAPTGMEGYTF	TGTGCCAGCAGCTTAGCCCCGACAGGGATGGAAGGCTACACCTTC